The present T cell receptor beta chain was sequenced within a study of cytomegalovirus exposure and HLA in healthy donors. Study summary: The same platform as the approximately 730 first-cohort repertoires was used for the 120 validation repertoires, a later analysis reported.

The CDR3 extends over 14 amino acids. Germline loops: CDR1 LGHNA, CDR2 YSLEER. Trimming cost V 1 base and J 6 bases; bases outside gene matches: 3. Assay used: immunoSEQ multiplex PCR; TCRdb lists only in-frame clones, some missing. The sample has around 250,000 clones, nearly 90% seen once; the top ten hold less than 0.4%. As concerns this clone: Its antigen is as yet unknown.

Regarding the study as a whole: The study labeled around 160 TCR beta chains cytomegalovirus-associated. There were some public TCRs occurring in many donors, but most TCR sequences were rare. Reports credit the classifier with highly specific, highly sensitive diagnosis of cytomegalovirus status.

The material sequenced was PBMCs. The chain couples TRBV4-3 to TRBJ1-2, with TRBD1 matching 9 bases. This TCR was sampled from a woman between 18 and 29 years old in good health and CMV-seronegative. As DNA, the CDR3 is TGCGCCAGCAGCCAAGGAACAGGGGGCCATGGCTACACCTTC. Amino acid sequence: CASSQGTGGHGYTF.